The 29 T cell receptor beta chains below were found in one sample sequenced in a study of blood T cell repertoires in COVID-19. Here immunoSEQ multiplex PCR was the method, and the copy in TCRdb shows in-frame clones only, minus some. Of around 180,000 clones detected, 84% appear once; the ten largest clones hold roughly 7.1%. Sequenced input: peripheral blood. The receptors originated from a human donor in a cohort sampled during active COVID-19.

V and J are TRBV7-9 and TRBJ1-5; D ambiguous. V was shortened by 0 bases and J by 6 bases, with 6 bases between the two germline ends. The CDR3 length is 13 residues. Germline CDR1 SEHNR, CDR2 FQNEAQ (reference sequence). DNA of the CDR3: TGTGCCAGCAGCTTAGCGCGGGGTCAGCCCCAGCATTTT. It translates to CASSLARGQPQHF.

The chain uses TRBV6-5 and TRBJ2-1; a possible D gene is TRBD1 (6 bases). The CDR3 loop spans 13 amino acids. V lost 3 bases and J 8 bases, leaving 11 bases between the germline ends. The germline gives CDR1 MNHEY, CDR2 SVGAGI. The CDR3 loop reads CASSYLAGDEQFF. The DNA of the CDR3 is TGTGCCAGCAGTTATTTGGCAGGGGATGAGCAGTTCTTC.

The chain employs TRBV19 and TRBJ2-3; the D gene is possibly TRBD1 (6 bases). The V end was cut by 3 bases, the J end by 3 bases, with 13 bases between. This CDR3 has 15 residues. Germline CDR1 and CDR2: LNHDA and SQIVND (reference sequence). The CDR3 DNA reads TGTGCCAGTAGTATCGGACAGTTTGAGACAGATACGCAGTATTTT. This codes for CASSIGQFETDTQYF.

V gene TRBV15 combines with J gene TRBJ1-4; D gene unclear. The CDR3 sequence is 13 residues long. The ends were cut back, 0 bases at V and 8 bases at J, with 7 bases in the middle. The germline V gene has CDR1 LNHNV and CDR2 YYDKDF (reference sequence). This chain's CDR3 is CATSRDRREKLFF. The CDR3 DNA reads TGTGCCACCAGCAGAGATAGGAGGGAAAAACTGTTTTTT.

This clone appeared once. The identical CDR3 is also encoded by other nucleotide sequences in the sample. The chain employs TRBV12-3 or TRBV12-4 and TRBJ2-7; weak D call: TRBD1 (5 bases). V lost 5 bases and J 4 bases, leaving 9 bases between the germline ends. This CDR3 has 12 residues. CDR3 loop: CASSLQGYEQYF. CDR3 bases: TGTGCCAGCAGTCTCCAGGGATACGAGCAGTACTTC.

The CDR3 here is CASSPSTGMRGYTF. The CDR3 DNA sequence: TGTGCCAGCAGCCCTTCGACAGGGATGCGTGGCTACACCTTC. The chain recombines TRBV5-4 with TRBJ1-2; 7 bases line up with TRBD1. V lost 4 bases and J lost 7; bases outside the gene matches: 10. The germline V gene has CDR1 SGHNT and CDR2 YYREEE (reference sequence). CDR3 length: 14 residues. The variable domain in full, completed from reference TRBV5-4 and TRBJ1-2, reads ETGVTQSPTHLIKTRGQQVTLRCSSQSGHNTVSWYQQALGQGPQFIFQYYREEENGRGNFPPRFSGLQFPNYSSELNVNALELDDSALYLCASSPSTGMRGYTFGSGTRLTVV.

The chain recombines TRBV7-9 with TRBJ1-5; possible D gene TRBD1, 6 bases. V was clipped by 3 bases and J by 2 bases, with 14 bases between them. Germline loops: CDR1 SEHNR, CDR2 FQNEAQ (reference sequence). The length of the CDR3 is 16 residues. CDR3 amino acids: CASSFSTGVGNQPQHF. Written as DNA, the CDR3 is TGTGCCAGCAGCTTCTCGACAGGAGTCGGCAATCAGCCCCAGCATTTT.

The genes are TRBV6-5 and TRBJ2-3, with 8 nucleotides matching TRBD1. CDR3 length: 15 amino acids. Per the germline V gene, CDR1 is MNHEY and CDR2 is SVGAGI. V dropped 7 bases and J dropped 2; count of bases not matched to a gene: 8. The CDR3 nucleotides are TGTGCCAGCATCAGTAGCCAGGGGGCCACAGATACGCAGTATTTT. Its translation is CASISSQGATDTQYF.

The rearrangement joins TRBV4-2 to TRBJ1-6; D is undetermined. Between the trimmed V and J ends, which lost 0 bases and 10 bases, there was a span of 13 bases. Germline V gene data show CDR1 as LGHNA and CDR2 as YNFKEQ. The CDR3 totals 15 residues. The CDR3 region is CASSQDRSGESPLHF. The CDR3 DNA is TGTGCCAGCAGCCAAGATCGGAGCGGGGAATCACCCCTCCACTTT.

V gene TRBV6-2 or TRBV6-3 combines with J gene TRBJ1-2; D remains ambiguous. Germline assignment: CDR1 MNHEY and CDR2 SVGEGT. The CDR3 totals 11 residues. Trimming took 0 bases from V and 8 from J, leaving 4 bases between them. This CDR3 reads CASSYSQGYTF. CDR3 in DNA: TGTGCCAGCAGTTACTCGCAGGGCTACACCTTC.

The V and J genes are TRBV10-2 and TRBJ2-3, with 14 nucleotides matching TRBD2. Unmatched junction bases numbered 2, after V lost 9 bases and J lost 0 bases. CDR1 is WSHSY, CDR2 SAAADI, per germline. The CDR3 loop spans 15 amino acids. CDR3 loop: CASRLAGGSTDTQYF. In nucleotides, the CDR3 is TGCGCCAGTAGACTAGCGGGGGGGAGCACAGATACGCAGTATTTT.

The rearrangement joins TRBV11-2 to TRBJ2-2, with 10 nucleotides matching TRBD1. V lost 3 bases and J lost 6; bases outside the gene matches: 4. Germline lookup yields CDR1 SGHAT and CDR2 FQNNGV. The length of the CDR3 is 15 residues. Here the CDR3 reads CASSFRDRGAGELFF. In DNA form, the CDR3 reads TGTGCCAGCAGCTTCCGGGACAGGGGTGCCGGGGAGCTGTTTTTT.

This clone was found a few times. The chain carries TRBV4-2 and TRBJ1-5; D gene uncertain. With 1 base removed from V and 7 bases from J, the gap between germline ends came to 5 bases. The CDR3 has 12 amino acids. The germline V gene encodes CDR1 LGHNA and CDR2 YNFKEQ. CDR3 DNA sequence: TGTGCCAGCAGCCAAGGCGCCCAGCCCCAGCATTTT. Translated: CASSQGAQPQHF.

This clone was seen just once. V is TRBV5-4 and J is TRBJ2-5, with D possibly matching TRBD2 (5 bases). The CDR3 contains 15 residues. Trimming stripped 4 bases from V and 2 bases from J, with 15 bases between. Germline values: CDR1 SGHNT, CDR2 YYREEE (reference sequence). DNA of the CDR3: TGTGCCAGCAGCACGGAGGAATGGGATCAAGAGACCCAGTACTTC. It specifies CASSTEEWDQETQYF. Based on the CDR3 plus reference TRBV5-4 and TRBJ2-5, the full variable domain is ETGVTQSPTHLIKTRGQQVTLRCSSQSGHNTVSWYQQALGQGPQFIFQYYREEENGRGNFPPRFSGLQFPNYSSELNVNALELDDSALYLCASSTEEWDQETQYFGPGTRLLVL.

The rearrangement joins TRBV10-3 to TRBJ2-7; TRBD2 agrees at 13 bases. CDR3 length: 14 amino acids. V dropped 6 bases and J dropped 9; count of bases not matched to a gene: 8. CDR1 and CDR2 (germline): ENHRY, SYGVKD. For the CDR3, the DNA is TGTGCCATCAGAGAAGGACTAGCGGGGGCAGGGCAGTACTTC. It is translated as CAIREGLAGAGQYF.

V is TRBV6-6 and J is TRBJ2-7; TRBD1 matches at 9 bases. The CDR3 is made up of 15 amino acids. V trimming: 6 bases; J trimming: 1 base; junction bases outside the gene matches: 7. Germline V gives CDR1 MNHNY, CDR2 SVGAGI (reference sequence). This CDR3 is CASSQEQGASYEQYF. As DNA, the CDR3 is TGTGCCAGCAGCCAGGAACAGGGGGCATCCTACGAGCAGTACTTC.

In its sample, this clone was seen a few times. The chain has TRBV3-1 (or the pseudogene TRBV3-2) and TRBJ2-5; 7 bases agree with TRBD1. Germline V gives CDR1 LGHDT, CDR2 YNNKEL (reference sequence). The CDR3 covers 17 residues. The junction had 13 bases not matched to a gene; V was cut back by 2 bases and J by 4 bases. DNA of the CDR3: TGTGCCAGCAGCCAAAAGACCCCCAACAGGGGACGAGAGACCCAGTACTTC. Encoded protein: CASSQKTPNRGRETQYF.

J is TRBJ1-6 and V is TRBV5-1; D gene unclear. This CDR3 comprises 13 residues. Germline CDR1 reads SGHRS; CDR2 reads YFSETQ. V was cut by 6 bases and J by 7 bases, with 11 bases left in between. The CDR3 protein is CASMVGENSPLHF. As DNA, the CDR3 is TGCGCCAGCATGGTTGGGGAGAATTCACCCCTCCACTTT. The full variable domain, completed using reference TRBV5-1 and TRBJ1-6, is KAGVTQTPRYLIKTRGQQVTLSCSPISGHRSVSWYQQTPGQGLQFLFEYFSETQRNKGNFPGRFSGRQFSNSRSEMNVSTLELGDSALYLCASMVGENSPLHFGNGTRLTVT.

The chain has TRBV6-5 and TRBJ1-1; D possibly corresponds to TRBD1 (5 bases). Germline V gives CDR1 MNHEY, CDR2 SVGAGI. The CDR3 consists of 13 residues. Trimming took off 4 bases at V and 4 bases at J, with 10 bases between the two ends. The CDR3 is CASSLGGGTEAFF. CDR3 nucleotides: TGTGCCAGCAGTTTGGGGGGGGGCACTGAAGCTTTCTTT.

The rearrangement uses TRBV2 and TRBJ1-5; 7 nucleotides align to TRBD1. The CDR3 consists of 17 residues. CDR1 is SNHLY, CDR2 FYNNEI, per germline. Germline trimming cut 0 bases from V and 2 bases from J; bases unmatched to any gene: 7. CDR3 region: CASSEALTGDGNQPQHF. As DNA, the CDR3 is TGTGCCAGCAGTGAAGCACTAACAGGGGATGGCAATCAGCCCCAGCATTTT.

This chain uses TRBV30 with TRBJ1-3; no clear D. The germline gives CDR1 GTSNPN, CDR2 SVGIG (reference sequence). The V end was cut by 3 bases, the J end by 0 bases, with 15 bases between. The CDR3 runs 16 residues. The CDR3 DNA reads TGTGCCTGGAGCGGATTGGGCAGTCTCTCTGGAAACACCATATATTTT. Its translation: CAWSGLGSLSGNTIYF.

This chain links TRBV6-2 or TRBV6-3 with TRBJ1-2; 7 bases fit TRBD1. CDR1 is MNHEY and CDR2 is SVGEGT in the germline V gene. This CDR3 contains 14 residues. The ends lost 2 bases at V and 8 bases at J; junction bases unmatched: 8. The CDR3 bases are TGTGCCAGCAGTTACGCCGACAGGGTCGACGGCTACACCTTC. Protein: CASSYADRVDGYTF.

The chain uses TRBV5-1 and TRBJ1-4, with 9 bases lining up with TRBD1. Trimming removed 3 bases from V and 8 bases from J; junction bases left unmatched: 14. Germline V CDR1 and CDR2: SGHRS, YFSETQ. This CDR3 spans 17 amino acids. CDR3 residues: CASSSTLAGTGREKLFF. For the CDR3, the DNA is TGCGCCAGCAGCTCGACTCTCGCCGGGACAGGGAGGGAAAAACTGTTTTTT.

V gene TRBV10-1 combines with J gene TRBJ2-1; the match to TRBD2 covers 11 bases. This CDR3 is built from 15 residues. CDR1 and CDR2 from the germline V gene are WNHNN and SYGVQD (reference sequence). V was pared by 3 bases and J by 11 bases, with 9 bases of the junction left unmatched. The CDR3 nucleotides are TGCGCCAGCAGTGATTTTAGCGGGGGGGCCTTTAAGCAGTTCTTC. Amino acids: CASSDFSGGAFKQFF.

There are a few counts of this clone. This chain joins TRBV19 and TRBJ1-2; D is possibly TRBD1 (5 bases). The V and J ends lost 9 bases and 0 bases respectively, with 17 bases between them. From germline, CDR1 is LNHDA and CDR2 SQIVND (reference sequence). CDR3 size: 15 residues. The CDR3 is CASTALDTSNYGYTF. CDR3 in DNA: TGTGCCAGCACGGCTTTGGACACCTCTAACTATGGCTACACCTTC.

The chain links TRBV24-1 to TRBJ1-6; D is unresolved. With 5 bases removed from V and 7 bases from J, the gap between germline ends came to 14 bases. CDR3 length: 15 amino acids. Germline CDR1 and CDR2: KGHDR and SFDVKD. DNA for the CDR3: TGTGCCACCAGTGCTGATAAAACGGGGAATTCACCCCTCCACTTT. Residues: CATSADKTGNSPLHF.

The CDR3 region is CASSLVAGPYGYTF. The CDR3 DNA reads TGTGCCAGCAGCTTAGTAGCGGGCCCCTATGGCTACACCTTC. This chain links TRBV7-9 with TRBJ1-2; no reliable D call. The CDR3 sequence is 14 residues long. Germline CDR1 SEHNR, CDR2 FQNEAQ (reference sequence). V was trimmed by 1 base and J by 4 bases, leaving 10 bases between them.

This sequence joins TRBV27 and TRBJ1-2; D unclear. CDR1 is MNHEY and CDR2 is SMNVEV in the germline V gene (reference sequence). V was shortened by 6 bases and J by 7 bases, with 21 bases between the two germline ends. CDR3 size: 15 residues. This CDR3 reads CASSPRGGLSFGYTF. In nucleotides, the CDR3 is TGTGCCAGCAGCCCTCGAGGAGGGCTCAGCTTTGGCTACACCTTC.

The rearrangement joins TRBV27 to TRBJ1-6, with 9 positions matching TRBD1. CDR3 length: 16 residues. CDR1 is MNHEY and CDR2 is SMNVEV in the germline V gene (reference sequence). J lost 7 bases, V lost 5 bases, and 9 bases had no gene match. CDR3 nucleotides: TGTGCCAGCAGTCCATCCCAGACAGGGGGAAATTCACCCCTCCACTTT. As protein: CASSPSQTGGNSPLHF.